The 9 T cell receptor beta chains below come from one sample, sequenced in a study of T cells in Graves' hyperthyroidism and ophthalmopathy. Amplified TCR beta CDR3 regions derived from RNA transcripts. TCR CDR3 regions were first amplified by RT-PCR with HTBI primers. TCRdb fed the multiplex PCR reads into MiXCR, producing one record per CDR3 protein. This sample carries under 300,000 distinct CDR3 sequences, 25% to 30% of them seen once, and the ten largest clones take about 25%. The sequenced material came from blood. These receptors all stem from a man aged 40-49 years with Graves' hyperthyroidism that later progressed to Graves' ophthalmopathy.

This clonotype was seen at least ten times. The rearrangement links TRBV2 to TRBJ1-1, with D hard to call. The ends were cut back, 2 bases at V and 5 bases at J, with 15 bases in the middle. Germline values: CDR1 SNHLY, CDR2 FYNNEI. This CDR3 has 15 residues. The CDR3 DNA sequence: TGTGCCAGCAGTGAACAAGGACCCATGGGGACTGAAGCTTTCTTT. This sequence encodes CASSEQGPMGTEAFF. Filled out from reference TRBV2 and TRBJ1-1, the complete variable domain reads EPEVTQTPSHQVTQMGQEVILRCVPISNHLYFYWYRQILGQKVEFLVSFYNNEISEKSEIFDDQFSVERPDGSNFTLKIRSTKLEDSAMYFCASSEQGPMGTEAFFGQGTRLTVV.

This clonotype was recorded at least ten times. The rearrangement links TRBV28 to TRBJ1-5; TRBD1 matches 10 bases. V trimming: 6 bases; J trimming: 4 bases; junction bases outside the gene matches: 3. Germline lookup yields CDR1 MDHEN and CDR2 SYDVKM. The CDR3 runs 14 residues. The CDR3 loop reads CASRWTGGNQPQHF. In nucleotides, the CDR3 is TGTGCCAGCAGATGGACAGGGGGGAATCAGCCCCAGCATTTT.

This clonotype was picked up many times. Here the CDR3 reads CASSFISGTYEQYF. CDR3 nucleotides: TGCGCCAGCAGCTTTATAAGCGGTACCTACGAGCAGTACTTC. The chain uses TRBV5-1 and TRBJ2-7, with D possibly TRBD2 on 5 matching bases. CDR3 size: 14 residues. Deletions cut 2 bases from V and 2 bases from J, with 11 bases between. CDR1 is SGHRS, CDR2 YFSETQ, per germline.

This clonotype was counted at least ten times. This sequence joins TRBV20-1 and TRBJ2-7; 9 nucleotides agree with TRBD2. In germline, CDR1 is DFQATT, CDR2 SNEGSKA (reference sequence). V shed 3 bases and J 3 bases; nucleotides not matched to a gene: 9. The CDR3 sequence is 15 residues long. Here the CDR3 DNA reads TGCAGTGCTAGGGACGGGACTAGCCCCCACTACGAGCAGTACTTC. Translation gives CSARDGTSPHYEQYF.

This clonotype was recorded many times. The chain carries TRBV3-1 and TRBJ2-7; TRBD2 agrees at 9 bases. The CDR3 extends over 15 amino acids. V was pared by 0 bases and J by 4 bases, with 4 bases of the junction left unmatched. Germline-derived CDR1 and CDR2 are LGHDT and YNNKEL (reference sequence). CDR3 coding DNA: TGTGCCAGCAGCCAAGATACAAGCGGGAGGTACGAGCAGTACTTC. It yields the protein CASSQDTSGRYEQYF.

The chain employs TRBV28 and TRBJ2-5; D is unresolved. The CDR3 contains 14 residues. Deletions cut 3 bases from V and 3 bases from J, with 11 bases between. Looked up from germline, CDR1 is MDHEN and CDR2 is SYDVKM. CDR3 in amino acids: CASSFSRGEETQYF. CDR3 bases: TGTGCCAGCAGTTTCAGTCGTGGGGAAGAGACCCAGTACTTC.

At least ten counts were recorded for this clonotype. This sequence joins TRBV4-2 and TRBJ2-7; tentatively, D is TRBD1 or TRBD2 (5 bases each). The CDR3 loop spans 15 amino acids. CDR1 and CDR2 (germline): LGHNA, YNFKEQ. The germline V and J ends were trimmed by 4 bases and 3 bases, with 16 bases remaining between them. CDR3 nucleotides: TGTGCCAGCAGCCCCCGCAGCCGGGACGGCTACGAGCAGTACTTC. Encoded protein: CASSPRSRDGYEQYF.

This clonotype was recorded many times. This rearrangement joins TRBV27 to TRBJ1-1; 7 nucleotides match TRBD1. The V gene end was trimmed by 2 bases and the J gene end by 5 bases; junction bases not matched to a gene: 8. This CDR3 has 15 amino acids. Per germline, CDR1 MNHEY and CDR2 SMNVEV (reference sequence). For the CDR3, the DNA is TGTGCCAGCAGTTTAGCAAGAGGGGGCTGGACTGAAGCTTTCTTT. This encodes CASSLARGGWTEAFF.

This sequence joins TRBV6-2 or TRBV6-3 and TRBJ2-7; possibly TRBD1 for D (5 bases). In germline, CDR1 is MNHEY, CDR2 SVGEGT. This CDR3 has 15 residues. The ends were cut back, 7 bases at V and 0 bases at J, with 16 bases in the middle. CDR3 region: CASNIGADTSYEQYF. In DNA form, the CDR3 reads TGTGCCAGCAATATTGGGGCGGATACCTCCTACGAGCAGTACTTC.